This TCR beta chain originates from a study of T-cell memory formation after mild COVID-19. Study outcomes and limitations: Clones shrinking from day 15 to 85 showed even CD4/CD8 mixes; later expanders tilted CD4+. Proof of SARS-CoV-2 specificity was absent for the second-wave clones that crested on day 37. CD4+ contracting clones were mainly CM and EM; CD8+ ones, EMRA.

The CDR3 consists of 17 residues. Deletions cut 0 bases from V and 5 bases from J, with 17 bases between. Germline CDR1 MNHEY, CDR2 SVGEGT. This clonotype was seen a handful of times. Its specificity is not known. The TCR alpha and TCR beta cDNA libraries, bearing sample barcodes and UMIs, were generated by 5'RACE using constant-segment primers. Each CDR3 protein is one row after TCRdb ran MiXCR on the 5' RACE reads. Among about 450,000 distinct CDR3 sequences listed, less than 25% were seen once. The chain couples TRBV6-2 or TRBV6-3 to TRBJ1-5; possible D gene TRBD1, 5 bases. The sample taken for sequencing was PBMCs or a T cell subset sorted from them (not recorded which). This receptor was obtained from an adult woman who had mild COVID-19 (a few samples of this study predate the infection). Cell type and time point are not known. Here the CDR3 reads CASSYSRGPGPDQPQHF. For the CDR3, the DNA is TGTGCCAGCAGTTACTCAAGGGGACCGGGTCCGGATCAGCCCCAGCATTTT.